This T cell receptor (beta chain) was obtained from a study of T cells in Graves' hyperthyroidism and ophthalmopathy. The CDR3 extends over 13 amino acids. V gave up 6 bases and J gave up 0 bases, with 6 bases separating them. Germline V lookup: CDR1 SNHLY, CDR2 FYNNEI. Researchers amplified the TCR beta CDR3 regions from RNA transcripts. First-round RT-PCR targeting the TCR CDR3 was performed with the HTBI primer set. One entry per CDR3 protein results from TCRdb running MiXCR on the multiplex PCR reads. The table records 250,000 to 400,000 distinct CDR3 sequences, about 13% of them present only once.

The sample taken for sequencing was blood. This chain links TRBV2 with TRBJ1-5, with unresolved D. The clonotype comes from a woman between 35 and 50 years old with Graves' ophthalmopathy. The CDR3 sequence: CASRGNSNQPQHF. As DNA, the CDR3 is TGTGCCAGCAGAGGTAATAGCAATCAGCCCCAGCATTTT.